This TCR beta chain was sequenced in a study of T cell responses to AZD1222 COVID-19 vaccine. Background on the study: Some second doses came at about 4 weeks and others at about 12 weeks; these were pooled.

Profiling relied on immunoSEQ multiplex PCR, and the TCRdb table lists in-frame clones only, not all of them. Counted here are 150,000 or so clones, about 91% occurring once; the ten biggest clones make up over 1.5%. V was clipped by 10 bases and J by 0 bases, with 16 bases between them. CDR1 MNHNY and CDR2 SVGAGI come from the germline V gene (reference sequence). The CDR3 is 14 residues long. The TCR was taken from an adult in good health. The starting material was peripheral blood, obtained on day 0 of AZD1222 vaccination. The chain couples TRBV6-6 to TRBJ2-7, with D hard to call. The CDR3 is CATAVGRSSYEQYF. The CDR3 nucleotides are TGTGCCACAGCAGTAGGACGGAGCTCCTACGAGCAGTACTTC.